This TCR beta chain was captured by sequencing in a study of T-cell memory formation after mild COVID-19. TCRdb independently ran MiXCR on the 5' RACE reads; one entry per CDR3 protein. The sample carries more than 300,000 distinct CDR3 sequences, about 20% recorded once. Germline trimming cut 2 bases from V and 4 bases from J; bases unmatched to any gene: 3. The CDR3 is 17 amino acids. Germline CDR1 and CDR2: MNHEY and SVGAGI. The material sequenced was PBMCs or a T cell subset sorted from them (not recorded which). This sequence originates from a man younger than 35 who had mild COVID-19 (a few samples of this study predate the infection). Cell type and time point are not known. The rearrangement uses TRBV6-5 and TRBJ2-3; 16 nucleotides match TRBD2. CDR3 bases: TGTGCCAGCAGTTACGGGACTAGCGGGGGGGCAGCAGATACGCAGTATTTT. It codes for CASSYGTSGGAADTQYF.